This T cell receptor beta chain was obtained from a study of blood T cell repertoires in COVID-19 (TCRdb year 2020). Broadly, across the study: Samples from collaborators originated in the United States, Italy and Spain and spanned both the acute and convalescent phases of COVID-19. The prospective study material was composed of cDNA or gDNA derived from T cells, B-cell-depleted T cells, or PBMCs. Deeply sampled blood TCRbeta repertoires from subjects exposed to, actively infected with, or recovered from COVID-19 were included in the dataset. The repertoires were released in a freely available public database intended as a resource for research on the immune response to SARS-CoV-2. The samples were drawn from two sources: the first 160 participants of the ongoing ImmuneRACE study, and 1,254 subjects contributed by 6 global collaborators. Sample metadata almost always included a de-identified subject ID, COVID-19 status, age in years and sex. Where HLA class I and class II types were available, the types were taken from metadata supplied by the sample provider, not from assay-based typing. Paper-wide results and their limitations: How much clinical and demographic metadata was included differed by source and by participant, and the metadata was provided uncurated.

In Seattle, one collaborating source enrolled patients while the infection was active and tracked those patients longitudinally over the course of disease. Whole blood was collected in K2EDTA tubes by collaborating institutions according to the institutions' own protocols. For TCRbeta analysis, collaborator samples were shipped as frozen whole blood, as isolated PBMCs, or as DNA extracted from either sample type. The immunoSEQ Assay, a bias-controlled multiplex PCR, was used to amplify TCRbeta CDR3 regions from genomic DNA. Per the original workflow: The number of nucleated cells in each sample was estimated from the amplification of reference gene primers within the assay. To quantify the absolute abundance of each unique TCRbeta CDR3 rearrangement, sequence reads were collapsed and filtered. For each sample, productive Simpson clonality was calculated by taking the square root of Simpson's diversity index across productive rearrangements. Imported from immuneACCESS, the table was reduced by TCRdb to in-frame sequences with V and J called. These copies leave out some clones; in studies compared against another copy, an unresolved V gene accounts for under half, and the cause of the remainder is not known. The V and J calls and clone size are taken from that table; D and trimming were inferred from the DNA. This sample holds fewer than 600,000 clones; 89% were observed only once. The biggest ten clones account for about 0.91% of the sample.

The germline V gene sets CDR1 to SGHRS and CDR2 to YFSETQ. Cut back by 0 bases and 0 bases, the V and J ends lie 7 bases apart. The CDR3 holds 15 amino acids from the cysteine to the phenylalanine. The entry retains the CDR3 DNA only, 45 bases that are in frame from base 1. On this clone: There is no known antigen for this receptor. Base quality data are lacking; no much larger clone is found one base away.

The rearrangement combines TRBV5-1 with TRBJ2-1; the D gene cannot be resolved reliably. The clonotype originates from a man between 18 and 35 years old with COVID-19, enrolled during active disease. Input material: peripheral blood. The DNA sequence reads TGCGCCAGCAGCTTGGCACAGAGCTCCTACAATGAGCAGTTCTTC. Translation gives CASSLAQSSYNEQFF.